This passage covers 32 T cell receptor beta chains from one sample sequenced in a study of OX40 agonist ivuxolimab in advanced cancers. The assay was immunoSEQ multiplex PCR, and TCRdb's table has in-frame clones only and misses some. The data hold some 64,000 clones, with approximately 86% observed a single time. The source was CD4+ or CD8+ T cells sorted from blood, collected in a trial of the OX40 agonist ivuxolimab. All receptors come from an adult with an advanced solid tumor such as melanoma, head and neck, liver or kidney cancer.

The CDR3 spells CASSRENTQTQYF. CDR3 DNA: TGTGCCAGCAGTAGAGAAAACACCCAGACCCAGTACTTC. V and J are TRBV5-4 and TRBJ2-5; D unclear. The CDR3 contains 13 residues. Germline V CDR1 and CDR2: SGHNT, YYREEE (reference sequence). Trimming removed 5 bases at V and 6 bases at J, with 14 bases between. The variable domain in full, with the rest retrieved from reference TRBV5-4 and TRBJ2-5, is ETGVTQSPTHLIKTRGQQVTLRCSSQSGHNTVSWYQQALGQGPQFIFQYYREEENGRGNFPPRFSGLQFPNYSSELNVNALELDDSALYLCASSRENTQTQYFGPGTRLLVL.

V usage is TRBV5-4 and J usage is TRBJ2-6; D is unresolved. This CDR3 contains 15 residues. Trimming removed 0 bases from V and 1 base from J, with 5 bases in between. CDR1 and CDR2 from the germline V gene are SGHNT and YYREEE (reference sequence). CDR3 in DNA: TGTGCCAGCAGCTTGGCACTGTCTGGGGCCAACGTCCTGACTTTC. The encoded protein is CASSLALSGANVLTF.

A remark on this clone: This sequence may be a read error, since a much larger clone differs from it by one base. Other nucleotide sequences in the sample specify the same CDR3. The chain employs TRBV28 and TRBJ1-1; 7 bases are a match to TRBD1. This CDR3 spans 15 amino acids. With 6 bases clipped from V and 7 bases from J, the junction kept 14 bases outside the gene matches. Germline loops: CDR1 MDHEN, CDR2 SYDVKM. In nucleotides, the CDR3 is TGTGCCAGCAGCTTAAAGCAACAGGGGAAGGATGAAGCTTTCTTT. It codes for CASSLKQQGKDEAFF.

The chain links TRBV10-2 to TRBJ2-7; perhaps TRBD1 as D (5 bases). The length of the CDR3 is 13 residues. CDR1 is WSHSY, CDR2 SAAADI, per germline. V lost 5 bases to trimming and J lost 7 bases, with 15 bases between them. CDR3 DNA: TGCGCCAGCAGTCCCGACAGTCCCGGGGAGCAGTACTTC. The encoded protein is CASSPDSPGEQYF.

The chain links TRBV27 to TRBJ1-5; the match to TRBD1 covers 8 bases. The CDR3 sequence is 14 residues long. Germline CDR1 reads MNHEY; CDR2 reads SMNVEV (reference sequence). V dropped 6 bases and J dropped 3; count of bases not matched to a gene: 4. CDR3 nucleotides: TGTGCCAGCAGCTGGACAGGGTTCAATCAGCCCCAGCATTTT. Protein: CASSWTGFNQPQHF.

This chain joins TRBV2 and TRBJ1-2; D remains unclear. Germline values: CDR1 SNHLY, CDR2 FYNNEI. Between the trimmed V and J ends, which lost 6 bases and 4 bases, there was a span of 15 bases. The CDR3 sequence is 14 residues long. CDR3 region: CASRVESVGYGYTF. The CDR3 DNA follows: TGTGCCAGCAGAGTAGAGTCAGTTGGCTATGGCTACACCTTC.

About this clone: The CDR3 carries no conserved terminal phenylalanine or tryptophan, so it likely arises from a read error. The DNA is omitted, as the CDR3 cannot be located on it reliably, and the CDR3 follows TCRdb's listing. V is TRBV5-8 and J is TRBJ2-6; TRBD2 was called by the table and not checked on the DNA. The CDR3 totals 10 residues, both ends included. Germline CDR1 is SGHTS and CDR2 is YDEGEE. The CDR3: CASSLVSSLL.

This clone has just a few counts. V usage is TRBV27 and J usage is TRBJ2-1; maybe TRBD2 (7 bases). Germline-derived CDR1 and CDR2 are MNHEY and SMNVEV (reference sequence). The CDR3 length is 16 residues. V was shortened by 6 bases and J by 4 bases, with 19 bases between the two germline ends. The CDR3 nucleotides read TGTGCCAGCAGGGGGGAGGGGGGCTCCAATTACAATGAGCAGTTCTTC. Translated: CASRGEGGSNYNEQFF.

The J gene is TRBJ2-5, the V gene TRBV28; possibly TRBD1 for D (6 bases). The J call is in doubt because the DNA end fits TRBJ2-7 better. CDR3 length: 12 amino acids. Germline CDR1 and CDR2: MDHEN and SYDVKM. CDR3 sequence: CASTQGNGEQYF. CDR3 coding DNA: TGTGCCAGTACACAGGGAAACGGCGAGCAGTACTTC.

The CDR3 DNA follows: TGTGCCAGCAGACAGGATTTCGTGGGAAACATTCAGTACTTC. This sequence encodes CASRQDFVGNIQYF. This chain joins TRBV10-3 and TRBJ2-4; TRBD1 is a possible D gene (6 bases). Trimming took off 10 bases at V and 6 bases at J, with 19 bases between the two ends. The CDR3 covers 14 residues. Germline V gene lookup returns CDR1 ENHRY and CDR2 SYGVKD.

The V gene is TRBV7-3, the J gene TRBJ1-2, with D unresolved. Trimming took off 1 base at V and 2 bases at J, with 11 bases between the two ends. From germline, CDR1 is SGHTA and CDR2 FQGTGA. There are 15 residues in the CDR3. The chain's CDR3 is CASSLMAGSNYGYTF. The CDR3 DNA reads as TGTGCCAGCAGCTTAATGGCAGGCTCGAACTATGGCTACACCTTC.

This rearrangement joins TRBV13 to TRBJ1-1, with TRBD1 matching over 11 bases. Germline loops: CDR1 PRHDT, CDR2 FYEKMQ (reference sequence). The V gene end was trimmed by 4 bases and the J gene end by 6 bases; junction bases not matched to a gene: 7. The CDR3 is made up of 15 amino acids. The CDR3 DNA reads TGTGCCAGCAGCTGGAGGACAGGGGGCTTCTCTGAAGCTTTCTTT. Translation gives CASSWRTGGFSEAFF.

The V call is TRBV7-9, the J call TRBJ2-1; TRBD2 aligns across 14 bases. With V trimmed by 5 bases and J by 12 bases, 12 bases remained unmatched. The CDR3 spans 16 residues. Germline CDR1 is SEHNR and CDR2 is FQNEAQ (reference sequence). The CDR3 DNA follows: TGTGCCAGCAGCCAACTTGGGACTAGCGGGAGCGATGGGCAGTTCTTC. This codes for CASSQLGTSGSDGQFF.

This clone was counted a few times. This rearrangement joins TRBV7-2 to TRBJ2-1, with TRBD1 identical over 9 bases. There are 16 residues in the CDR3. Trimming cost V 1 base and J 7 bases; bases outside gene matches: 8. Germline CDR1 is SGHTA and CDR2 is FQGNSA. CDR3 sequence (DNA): TGTGCCAGCAGCTTAGGGGGGACAGGGATAAATAATGAGCAGTTCTTC. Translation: CASSLGGTGINNEQFF.

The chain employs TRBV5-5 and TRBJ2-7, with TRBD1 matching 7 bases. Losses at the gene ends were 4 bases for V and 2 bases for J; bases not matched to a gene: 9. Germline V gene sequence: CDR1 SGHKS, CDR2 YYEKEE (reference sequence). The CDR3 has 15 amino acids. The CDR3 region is CASSRDSSSTYEQYF. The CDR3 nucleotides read TGTGCCAGCAGCAGGGACAGCTCATCCACCTACGAGCAGTACTTC.

The CDR3 DNA reads TGTGCCAGCTCAACAGGGGGCTCTGAAGCTTTCTTT. Protein: CASSTGGSEAFF. The chain combines TRBV18 with TRBJ1-1; 9 nucleotides line up with TRBD1. Germline trimming cut 5 bases from V and 6 bases from J; bases unmatched to any gene: 1. The CDR3 length is 12 residues. In germline, CDR1 is KGHSH, CDR2 LQKENI.

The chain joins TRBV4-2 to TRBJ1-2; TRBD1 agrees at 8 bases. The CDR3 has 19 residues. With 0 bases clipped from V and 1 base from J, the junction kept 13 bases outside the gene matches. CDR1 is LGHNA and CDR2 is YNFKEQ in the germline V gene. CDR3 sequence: CASSQDRGGQGAVNYGYTF. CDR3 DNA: TGTGCCAGCAGCCAAGATAGAGGCGGACAGGGAGCCGTTAACTATGGCTACACCTTC.

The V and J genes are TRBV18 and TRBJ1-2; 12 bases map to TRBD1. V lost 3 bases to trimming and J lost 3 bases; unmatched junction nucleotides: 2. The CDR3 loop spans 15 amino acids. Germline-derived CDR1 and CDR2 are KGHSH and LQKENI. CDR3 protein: CASSPGTGGDYGYTF. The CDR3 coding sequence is TGTGCCAGCTCACCCGGGACAGGGGGCGACTATGGCTACACCTTC.

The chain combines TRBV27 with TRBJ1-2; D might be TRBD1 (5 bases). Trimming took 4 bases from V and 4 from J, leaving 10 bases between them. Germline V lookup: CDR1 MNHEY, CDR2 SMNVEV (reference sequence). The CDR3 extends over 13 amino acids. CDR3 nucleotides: TGTGCCAGCAGTTATCAGGGAGTCTATGGCTACACCTTC. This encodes CASSYQGVYGYTF.

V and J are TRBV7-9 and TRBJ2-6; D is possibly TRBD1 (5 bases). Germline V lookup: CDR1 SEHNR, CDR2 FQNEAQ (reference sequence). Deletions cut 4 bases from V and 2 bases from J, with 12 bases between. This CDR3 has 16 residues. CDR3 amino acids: CASSSNTGTGANVLTF. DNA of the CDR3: TGTGCCAGCAGCTCTAATACAGGTACTGGGGCCAACGTCCTGACTTTC.

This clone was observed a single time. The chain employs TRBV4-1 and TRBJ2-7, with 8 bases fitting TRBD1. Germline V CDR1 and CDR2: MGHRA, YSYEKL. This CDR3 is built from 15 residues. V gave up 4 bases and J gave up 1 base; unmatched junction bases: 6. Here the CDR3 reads CASSPGQGASYEQYF. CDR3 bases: TGCGCCAGCAGCCCCGGGCAGGGGGCTTCCTACGAGCAGTACTTC.

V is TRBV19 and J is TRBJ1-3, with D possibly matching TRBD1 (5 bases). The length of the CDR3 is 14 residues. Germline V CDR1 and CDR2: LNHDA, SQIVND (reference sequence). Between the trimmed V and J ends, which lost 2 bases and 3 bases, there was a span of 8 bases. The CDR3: CASSIPGSGNTIYF. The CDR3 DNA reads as TGTGCCAGTAGTATACCAGGGAGTGGAAACACCATATATTTT.

As DNA, the CDR3 is TGCGCCAGCACCCGCACACTAGCGGGAGCCAATGAGCAGTTCTTC. It translates to CASTRTLAGANEQFF. The genes are TRBV5-1 and TRBJ2-1, with 11 bases identical to TRBD2. CDR1 and CDR2 from the germline V gene are SGHRS and YFSETQ. The V and J ends lost 6 bases and 6 bases, in that order; junction bases with no gene match: 8. This CDR3 is built from 15 residues.

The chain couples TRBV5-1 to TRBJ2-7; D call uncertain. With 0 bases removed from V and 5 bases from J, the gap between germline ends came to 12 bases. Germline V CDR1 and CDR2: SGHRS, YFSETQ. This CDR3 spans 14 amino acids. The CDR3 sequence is CASSLAGDVDEQYF. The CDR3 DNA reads TGCGCCAGCAGCTTGGCAGGTGATGTGGACGAGCAGTACTTC.

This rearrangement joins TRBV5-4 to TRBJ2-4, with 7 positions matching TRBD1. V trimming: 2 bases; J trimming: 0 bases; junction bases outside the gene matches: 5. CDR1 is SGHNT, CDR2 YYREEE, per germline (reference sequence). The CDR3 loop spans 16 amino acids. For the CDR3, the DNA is TGTGCCAGCAGCTTTACAGGGGAACTAGCCAAAAACATTCAGTACTTC. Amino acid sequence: CASSFTGELAKNIQYF.

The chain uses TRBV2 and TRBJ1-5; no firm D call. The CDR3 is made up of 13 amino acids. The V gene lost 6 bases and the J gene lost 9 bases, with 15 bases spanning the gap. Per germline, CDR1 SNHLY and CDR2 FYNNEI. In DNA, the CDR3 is TGTGCCAGCAGCCCCCTGCCCGAGGTGCCCCAGCATTTT. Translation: CASSPLPEVPQHF.

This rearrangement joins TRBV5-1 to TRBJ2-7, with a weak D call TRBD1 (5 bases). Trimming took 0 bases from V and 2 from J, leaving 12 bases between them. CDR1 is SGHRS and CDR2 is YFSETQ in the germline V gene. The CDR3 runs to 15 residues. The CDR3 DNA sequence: TGCGCCAGCAGCTTGGGGGCTACAGGAACCTACGAGCAGTACTTC. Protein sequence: CASSLGATGTYEQYF.

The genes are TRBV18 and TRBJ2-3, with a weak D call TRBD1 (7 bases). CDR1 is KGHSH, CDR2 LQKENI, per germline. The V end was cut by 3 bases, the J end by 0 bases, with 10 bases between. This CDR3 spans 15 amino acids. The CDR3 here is CASSPTGTSTDTQYF. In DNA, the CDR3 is TGTGCCAGCTCACCGACAGGGACTAGCACAGATACGCAGTATTTT.

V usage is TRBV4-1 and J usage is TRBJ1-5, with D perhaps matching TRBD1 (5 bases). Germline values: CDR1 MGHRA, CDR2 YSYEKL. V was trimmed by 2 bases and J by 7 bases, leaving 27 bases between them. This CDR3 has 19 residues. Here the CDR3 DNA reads TGCGCCAGCAGCCAAATTTCCTCAGCAGGGACCCAACCCAGACAGCCCCAGCATTTT. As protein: CASSQISSAGTQPRQPQHF.

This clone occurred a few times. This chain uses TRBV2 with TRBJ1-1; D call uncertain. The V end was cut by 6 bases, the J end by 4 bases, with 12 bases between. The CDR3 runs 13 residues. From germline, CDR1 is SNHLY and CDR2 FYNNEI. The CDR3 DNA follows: TGTGCCAGCAGGGCAGCGCAGAGCACTGAAGCTTTCTTT. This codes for CASRAAQSTEAFF.

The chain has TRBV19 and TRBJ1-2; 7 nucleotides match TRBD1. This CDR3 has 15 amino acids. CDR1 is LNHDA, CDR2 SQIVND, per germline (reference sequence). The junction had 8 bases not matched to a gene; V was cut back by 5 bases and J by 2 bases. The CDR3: CASSPRTGQNYGYTF. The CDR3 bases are TGTGCCAGTAGTCCTAGGACAGGTCAGAACTATGGCTACACCTTC.

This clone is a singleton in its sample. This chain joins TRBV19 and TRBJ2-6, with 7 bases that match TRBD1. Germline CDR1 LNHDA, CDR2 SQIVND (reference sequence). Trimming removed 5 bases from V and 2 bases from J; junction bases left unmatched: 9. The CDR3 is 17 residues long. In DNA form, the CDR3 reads TGTGCCAGTAGTTTCCCTACTGACAGGGCTGGGGCCAACGTCCTGACTTTC. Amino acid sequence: CASSFPTDRAGANVLTF.